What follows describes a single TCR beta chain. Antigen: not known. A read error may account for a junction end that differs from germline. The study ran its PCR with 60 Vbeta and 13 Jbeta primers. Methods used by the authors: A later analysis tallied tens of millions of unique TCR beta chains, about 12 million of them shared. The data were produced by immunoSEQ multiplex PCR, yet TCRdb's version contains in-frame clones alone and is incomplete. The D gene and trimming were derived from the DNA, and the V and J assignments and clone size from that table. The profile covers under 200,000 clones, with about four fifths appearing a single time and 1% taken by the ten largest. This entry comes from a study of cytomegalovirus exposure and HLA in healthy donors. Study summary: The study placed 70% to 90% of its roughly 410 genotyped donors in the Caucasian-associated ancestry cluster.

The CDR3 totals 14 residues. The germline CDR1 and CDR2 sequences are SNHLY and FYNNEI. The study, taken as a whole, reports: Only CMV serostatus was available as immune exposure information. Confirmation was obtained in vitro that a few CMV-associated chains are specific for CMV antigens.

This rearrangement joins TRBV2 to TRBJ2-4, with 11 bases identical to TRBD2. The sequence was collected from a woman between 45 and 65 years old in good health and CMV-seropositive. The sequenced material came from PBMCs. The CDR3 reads CASREATSGAIQYF. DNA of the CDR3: TGTGCCAGCAGGGAAGCGACTAGCGGGGCTATTCAGTACTTC. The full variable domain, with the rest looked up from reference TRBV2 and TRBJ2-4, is EPEVTQTPSHQVTQMGQEVILRCVPISNHLYFYWYRQILGQKVEFLVSFYNNEISEKSEIFDDQFSVERPDGSNFTLKIRSTKLEDSAMYFCASREATSGAIQYFGAGTRLSVL.